A single sample gave rise to the 28 T cell receptor beta chains below, sequenced in a study of identical twins. Using its own MiXCR run on the 5' RACE reads, TCRdb lists one record per CDR3 protein. The sample consists of under 1 million distinct CDR3 sequences, about 12% of them appearing once. These data were also reused for a study on yellow fever vaccine responses in identical twins.

The sample comprised PBMCs. The receptors come from a young woman in good health.

This clonotype turned up a few times. The V call is TRBV29-1, the J call TRBJ1-1; unclear D gene. The CDR3 loop spans 13 amino acids. With 6 bases removed from V and 3 bases from J, the gap between germline ends came to 14 bases. Germline CDR1 SQVTM, CDR2 ANQGSEA. The CDR3 DNA is TGCAGCGTGGATGGTTGGGCTGACACTGAAGCTTTCTTT. Its protein product is CSVDGWADTEAFF.

The chain combines TRBV4-2 with TRBJ2-2; a weak D match, TRBD1 (5 bases). Trimming removed 0 bases from V and 2 bases from J, with 7 bases in between. Germline CDR1 and CDR2: LGHNA and YNFKEQ. This CDR3 spans 15 amino acids. CDR3 sequence: CASSQERTNTGELFF. CDR3 nucleotides: TGTGCCAGCAGCCAAGAGAGGACAAACACCGGGGAGCTGTTTTTT.

This clonotype came up many times. The chain joins TRBV15 to TRBJ2-5; TRBD2 might be the D (5 bases). Trimming left V 7 bases short and J 1 base short, with 16 bases between. This CDR3 is 15 amino acids long. Germline V gives CDR1 LNHNV, CDR2 YYDKDF (reference sequence). The CDR3: CATTYRLSGQETQYF. CDR3 DNA sequence: TGTGCCACCACCTATCGTCTGAGCGGCCAAGAGACCCAGTACTTC.

This clonotype occurred a few times. V is TRBV6-2 or TRBV6-3 and J is TRBJ1-5, with D unclear. Germline values: CDR1 MNHEY, CDR2 SVGEGT. V shed 5 bases and J shed 6 bases, with 17 bases lying between them. The CDR3 has 15 residues. In DNA, the CDR3 is TGTGCCAGCAGTGTAATGGGGAATTGGGGTCAGCCCCAGCATTTT. Encoded protein: CASSVMGNWGQPQHF.

In its sample, this clonotype was seen a few times. J is TRBJ2-2 and V is TRBV19, with D uncertain. V was cut by 2 bases and J by 2 bases, with 24 bases left in between. The CDR3 is 20 residues long. Germline lookup yields CDR1 LNHDA and CDR2 SQIVND (reference sequence). DNA of the CDR3: TGTGCCAGTAGTATAATGTCAGGACGAACCCTCAGGCCAAACACCGGGGAGCTGTTTTTT. It is translated as CASSIMSGRTLRPNTGELFF.

The J gene is TRBJ2-4, the V gene TRBV27; D may be TRBD2 (6 bases). Germline V gives CDR1 MNHEY, CDR2 SMNVEV (reference sequence). The germline V and J ends were trimmed by 3 bases and 0 bases, with 15 bases remaining between them. The CDR3 is made up of 17 amino acids. The CDR3 nucleotides are TGTGCCAGCAGTTTTTTGCCCGGGGGACTAGCCAAAAACATTCAGTACTTC. Translated, it gives CASSFLPGGLAKNIQYF.

A few counts support this clonotype. The rearrangement uses TRBV7-9 and TRBJ2-1; D gene uncertain. The CDR3 extends over 14 amino acids. The germline CDR1 and CDR2 sequences are SEHNR and FQNEAQ (reference sequence). V was clipped by 5 bases and J by 8 bases, with 16 bases between them. The CDR3 protein is CASSTETRWDEQFF. The CDR3 DNA reads as TGTGCCAGCAGCACCGAGACACGATGGGATGAGCAGTTCTTC.

The sample holds a few counts of this clonotype. The chain is built from TRBV20-1 and TRBJ2-7; 9 bases map to TRBD2. CDR3 length equals 15 residues. The germline CDR1 and CDR2 sequences are DFQATT and SNEGSKA (reference sequence). After removal of 6 bases from V and 4 bases from J, the junction contained 13 bases not matched to a gene. The CDR3 loop reads CSAELGRGGLYEQYV. The CDR3 DNA reads TGCAGTGCGGAATTGGGGCGGGGGGGCCTTTACGAGCAGTACGTC.

This clonotype was detected only a few times. The genes are TRBV4-1 and TRBJ1-2; 8 positions agree with TRBD1. Germline CDR1 and CDR2: MGHRA and YSYEKL. The V and J ends lost 4 bases and 4 bases, in that order; junction bases with no gene match: 5. The CDR3 has 14 residues. The CDR3 protein is CASSRQGLGYGYTF. The CDR3 DNA sequence: TGCGCCAGCAGCCGACAGGGGCTCGGCTATGGCTACACCTTC.

In its sample, this clonotype was seen many times. This rearrangement joins TRBV3-1 to TRBJ1-6; no reliable D call. Trimming pared 1 base from V and 0 bases from J, leaving 7 bases between. CDR3 length: 16 amino acids. The germline CDR1 and CDR2 sequences are LGHDT and YNNKEL (reference sequence). This chain's CDR3 is CASSQGTSSYNSPLHF. Here the CDR3 DNA reads TGTGCCAGCAGCCAAGGGACGAGCTCCTATAATTCACCCCTCCACTTT. The full variable domain, its missing parts supplied by reference TRBV3-1 and TRBJ1-6, is DTAVSQTPKYLVTQMGNDKSIKCEQNLGHDTMYWYKQDSKKFLKIMFSYNNKELIINETVPNRFSPKSPDKAHLNLHINSLELGDSAVYFCASSQGTSSYNSPLHFGNGTRLTVT.

V usage is TRBV7-2 and J usage is TRBJ1-1; no reliable D call. Looked up from germline, CDR1 is SGHTA and CDR2 is FQGNSA. V was pared by 5 bases and J by 4 bases, with 11 bases between. The CDR3 is 13 amino acids. As DNA, the CDR3 is TGTGCCAGCAGCCGATTGGCTGTCACTGAAGCTTTCTTT. Translating it yields CASSRLAVTEAFF.

CDR3 DNA sequence: TGTGCCAGCACGGCGGGGAAAATCACAGATACGCAGTATTTT. It is translated as CASTAGKITDTQYF. V usage is TRBV13 and J usage is TRBJ2-3; perhaps TRBD2 as D (6 bases). CDR3 length equals 14 residues. V lost 7 bases and J lost 2, with 13 bases in between. The germline V gene encodes CDR1 PRHDT and CDR2 FYEKMQ (reference sequence).

The chain combines TRBV7-8 with TRBJ2-3, with D possibly matching TRBD2 (6 bases). Trimming removed 4 bases from V and 6 bases from J, with 14 bases in between. Germline V lookup: CDR1 SGHVS, CDR2 FQNEAQ. The CDR3 has 14 residues. CDR3 nucleotides: TGTGCCAGCAGCTCGGGACTGAGTCGGGATACGCAGTATTTT. This sequence encodes CASSSGLSRDTQYF.

The rearrangement uses TRBV6-1 and TRBJ2-2; 8 nucleotides align to TRBD1. Germline CDR1 MNHNS, CDR2 SASEGT. The J segment lost 1 base and the V segment lost 7 bases, leaving 11 bases of the junction unmatched. The CDR3 sequence is 17 residues long. CDR3 sequence reads: CASTPSPGQVNTGELFF. The CDR3 DNA reads TGTGCCAGCACCCCGTCCCCGGGACAGGTGAACACCGGGGAGCTGTTTTTT.

This clonotype was found many times. This chain uses TRBV5-1 with TRBJ1-1; D may be TRBD1 (5 bases). The V gene's germline CDR1 is SGHRS and CDR2 YFSETQ. The CDR3 has 14 amino acids. The germline V and J ends were trimmed by 0 bases and 4 bases, with 10 bases remaining between them. DNA for the CDR3: TGCGCCAGCAGCTTGGACGGGGCTCTCACTGAAGCTTTCTTT. This codes for CASSLDGALTEAFF.

In its sample, this clonotype was seen a few times. The chain carries TRBV20-1 and TRBJ2-1; 10 nucleotides align to TRBD2. Germline V gene sequence: CDR1 DFQATT, CDR2 SNEGSKA (reference sequence). Losses at the gene ends were 2 bases for V and 2 bases for J; bases not matched to a gene: 3. The CDR3 spans 15 residues. This CDR3 is CSARLSGGAYNEQFF. Here the CDR3 DNA reads TGCAGTGCTAGATTAAGCGGGGGGGCCTACAATGAGCAGTTCTTC.

The chain employs TRBV7-2 and TRBJ1-2; a possible D gene is TRBD1 (5 bases). This CDR3 is built from 15 residues. Per germline, CDR1 SGHTA and CDR2 FQGNSA. Trimming removed 6 bases at V and 8 bases at J, with 22 bases between. CDR3 in amino acids: CASRSPTRVSGGYTF. CDR3 nucleotide sequence: TGTGCCAGCAGATCCCCAACCCGGGTATCAGGGGGCTACACCTTC.

This chain links TRBV12-2 with TRBJ2-1. TRBV12-2 constitutes a pseudogene. There are 16 residues in the CDR3. In nucleotides, the CDR3 is TGTGCAACCAACGCTCCGTCGGTTACGCAAAAGAATGAGCAGTTCTTC. This gives the protein CATNAPSVTQKNEQFF.

This clonotype was observed a few times. The CDR3 region has the DNA TGTGCCAGCAGACCCCGACGATCAGGGGCAGAGACCCAGTACTTC. It codes for CASRPRRSGAETQYF. This rearrangement joins TRBV2 to TRBJ2-5; D is perhaps TRBD1 (6 bases). This CDR3 comprises 15 residues. Germline lookup yields CDR1 SNHLY and CDR2 FYNNEI. V lost 6 bases to trimming and J lost 4 bases, with 18 bases between them.

The chain has TRBV14 and TRBJ2-2, with D perhaps matching TRBD1 or TRBD2 (5 bases each). Trimming stripped 0 bases from V and 6 bases from J, with 5 bases between. This CDR3 region has 13 residues. From germline, CDR1 is SGHDN and CDR2 FVKESK. The CDR3 loop reads CASSQEGAGELFF. DNA for the CDR3: TGTGCCAGCAGCCAAGAGGGGGCCGGGGAGCTGTTTTTT.

The chain is built from TRBV12-3 or TRBV12-4 and TRBJ1-1, with a possible D match to TRBD1 (5 bases). Trimming pared 6 bases from V and 4 bases from J, leaving 15 bases between. The CDR3 runs to 14 residues. The CDR3 loop is CASSDSFGFTEAFF. The CDR3 DNA reads as TGTGCCAGCAGCGACAGTTTCGGTTTCACTGAAGCTTTCTTT.

This clonotype was recorded a few times. V is TRBV4-1 and J is TRBJ1-3, with unresolved D. The V gene's germline CDR1 is MGHRA and CDR2 YSYEKL. V shed 4 bases and J shed 2 bases, with 9 bases lying between them. CDR3 length equals 14 residues. CDR3 loop: CASSLSDTGNTIYF. In nucleotides, the CDR3 is TGCGCCAGCAGCCTTTCCGACACTGGAAACACCATATATTTT.

This clonotype has a handful of counts. The chain has TRBV10-3 and TRBJ1-2, with TRBD1 matching 7 bases. With V trimmed by 7 bases and J by 8 bases, 10 bases remained unmatched. Per the germline V gene, CDR1 is ENHRY and CDR2 is SYGVKD. This CDR3 is built from 13 residues. As DNA, the CDR3 is TGTGCCATCACTACTACAGGGGTACGGGGCTACACCTTC. Its protein product is CAITTTGVRGYTF.

The chain combines TRBV29-1 with TRBJ1-2; the match to TRBD1 covers 9 bases. From germline, CDR1 is SQVTM and CDR2 ANQGSEA. V lost 5 bases and J lost 6; bases outside the gene matches: 4. This CDR3 contains 12 residues. The CDR3 sequence is CSVTGGEDGYTF. CDR3 DNA: TGCAGCGTTACAGGGGGCGAGGATGGCTACACCTTC.

In this sample, this clonotype turned up a few times. The rearrangement joins TRBV12-3 or TRBV12-4 to TRBJ2-4; possibly TRBD1 for D (6 bases). Trimming removed 6 bases at V and 0 bases at J, with 18 bases between. The CDR3 has 17 amino acids. For the CDR3, the DNA is TGTGCCAGCAGCCCCGACACAGGGATTCTAGCCAAAAACATTCAGTACTTC. It is translated as CASSPDTGILAKNIQYF.

J is TRBJ2-3 and V is TRBV11-2; 12 bases match TRBD2. There are 18 residues in the CDR3. Germline V gene sequence: CDR1 SGHAT, CDR2 FQNNGV. V lost 5 bases and J lost 0; bases outside the gene matches: 9. The CDR3 loop is CASSPGLAGRLSTDTQYF. The CDR3 DNA reads as TGTGCCAGCAGCCCCGGACTAGCGGGGAGACTTAGCACAGATACGCAGTATTTT.

Ten or more counts support this clonotype. The chain links TRBV5-1 to TRBJ1-1; possible D gene TRBD1, 5 bases. This CDR3 has 13 amino acids. CDR1 is SGHRS and CDR2 is YFSETQ in the germline V gene. V lost 0 bases and J 7 bases, leaving 10 bases between the germline ends. CDR3 nucleotides: TGCGCCAGCAGCTTGGGACAGACAATTGAAGCTTTCTTT. Amino acids: CASSLGQTIEAFF.

Only a few counts were recorded for this clonotype. The rearrangement uses TRBV7-8 and TRBJ2-4, with TRBD1 as a possible D gene (6 bases). Looked up from germline, CDR1 is SGHVS and CDR2 is FQNEAQ. The CDR3 consists of 16 residues. The V gene lost 4 bases and the J gene lost 1 base, with 14 bases spanning the gap. Here the CDR3 reads CASSSGTPGAKNIQYF. CDR3 nucleotide sequence: TGTGCCAGCAGCTCAGGGACACCCGGGGCCAAAAACATTCAGTACTTC.